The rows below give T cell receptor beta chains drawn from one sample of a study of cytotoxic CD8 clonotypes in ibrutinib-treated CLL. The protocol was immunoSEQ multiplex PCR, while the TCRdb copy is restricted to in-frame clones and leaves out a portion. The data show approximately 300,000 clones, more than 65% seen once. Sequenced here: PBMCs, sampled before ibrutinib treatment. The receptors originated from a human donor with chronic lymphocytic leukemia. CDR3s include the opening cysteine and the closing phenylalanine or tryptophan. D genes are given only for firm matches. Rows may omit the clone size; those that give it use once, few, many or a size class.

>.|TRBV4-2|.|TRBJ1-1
TGTGCCAGCAGACGACCGAATACACAGAACACTGAAGCTTTCTTT
CASRRPNTQNTEAFF
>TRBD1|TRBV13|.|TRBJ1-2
TGTGCCAGCAGCCCCGGGGACAGGGTTCAAGGAAGCTATGGCTACACCTTC
CASSPGDRVQGSYGYTF
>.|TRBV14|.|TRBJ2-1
TGTGCCAGCAGCCAAGGGGCAGGGTCTTACAATGAGCAGTTCTTC
CASSQGAGSYNEQFF
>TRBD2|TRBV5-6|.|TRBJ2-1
TGTGCCAGCAGCTCCGGAGGTAGCGGGAGGAATTCCTACAATGAGCAGTTCTTC
CASSSGGSGRNSYNEQFF
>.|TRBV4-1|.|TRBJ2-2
TGCGCCAGCAGCCAGGGCACAGTTAACACCGGGGAGCTGTTTTTT
CASSQGTVNTGELFF
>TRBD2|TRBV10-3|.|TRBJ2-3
TGTGCCATCAGCAGGCTAGCGGGAGAGTCCACAGATACGCAGTATTTT
CAISRLAGESTDTQYF
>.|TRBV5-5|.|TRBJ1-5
TGTGCCAGCAGCTTGTTAATGGGAAGCAATCAGCCCCAGCATTTT
CASSLLMGSNQPQHF
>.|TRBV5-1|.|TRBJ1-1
TGCGCCAGCAGCTTGGCCTTGGCGAACACTGAAGCTTTCTTT
CASSLALANTEAFF
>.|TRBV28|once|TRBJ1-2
TGTGCCAGCATAACAGGAACGATGAACTATGGCTACACCTTC
CASITGTMNYGYTF
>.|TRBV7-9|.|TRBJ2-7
TGTGCCACCGCCGCCTGGGGCGGGGGCCTCTACGAGCAGTACTTC
CATAAWGGGLYEQYF
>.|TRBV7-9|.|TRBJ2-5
TGTGCCAGCAGCTTAGAACCCAGGGTTGGAGAGACCCAGTACTTC
CASSLEPRVGETQYF
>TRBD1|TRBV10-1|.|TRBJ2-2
TGCGCCAGCAGTGAAAGGAGGACAGGTTACGCCGGGGAGCTGTTTTTT
CASSERRTGYAGELFF
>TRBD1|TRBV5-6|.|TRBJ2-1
TGTGCCAGCAGCTCGACAGGGGTGGGTGAGCAGTTCTTC
CASSSTGVGEQFF
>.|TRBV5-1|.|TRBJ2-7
TGCGCCAGCAGCTTGGGGGGGTTGATCGAGCAGTACTTC
CASSLGGLIEQYF
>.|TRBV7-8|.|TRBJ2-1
TGTGCCAGCAGCTTAGGGGGAGGCTCCTACAATGAGCAGTTCTTC
CASSLGGGSYNEQFF
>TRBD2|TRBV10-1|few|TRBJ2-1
TGCGCCAGCAGCGGCGGGGGTAGCGGGCCCTACAATGAGCAGTTCTTC
CASSGGGSGPYNEQFF
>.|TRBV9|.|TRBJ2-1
TGTGCCAGCAGTCCATCCGGAACTAGTTTTTCTGCTGAGCAGTTCTTC
CASSPSGTSFSAEQFF
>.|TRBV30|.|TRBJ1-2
TGTGCCTGGACGGCTAACTATGGCTACACCTTC
CAWTANYGYTF
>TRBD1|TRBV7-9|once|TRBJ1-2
TGTGCCAGCAGAGATGGGACAGGCCCCCAGGGGGGCTACACCTTC
CASRDGTGPQGGYTF
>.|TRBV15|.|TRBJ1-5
TGTGCCACCAGCAGATCCCTGGGGGCTCTTAGTCAGCCCCAGCATTTT
CATSRSLGALSQPQHF
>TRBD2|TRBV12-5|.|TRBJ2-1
TGTGCTAGTGGTTTCCGGTCCTGGACTAGCGGCGCCTACAATGAGCAGTTCTTC
CASGFRSWTSGAYNEQFF
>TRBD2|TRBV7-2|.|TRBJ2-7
TGTGCCAGCAGCGGAGTCTTATTGACTAGCGGACTCTACGAGCAGTACTTC
CASSGVLLTSGLYEQYF
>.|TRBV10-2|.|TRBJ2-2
TGCGCCAGCAGTGCGGCGAACACCGGGGAGCTGTTTTTT
CASSAANTGELFF
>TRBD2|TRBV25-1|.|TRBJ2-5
TGTGCCAGCAGTGAATGGCGGGTAGCGGGAATGCAAGAGACCCAGTACTTC
CASSEWRVAGMQETQYF
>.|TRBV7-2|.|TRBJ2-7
TGTGCCAGCAGCTTAGATAGGGGGATTTACGAGCAGTACTTC
CASSLDRGIYEQYF
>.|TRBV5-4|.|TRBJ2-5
TGTGCCAGCAGCCCGATGACAGCAGATTACCAAGAGACCCAGTACTTC
CASSPMTADYQETQYF
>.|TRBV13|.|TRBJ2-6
TGTGCCAGCAGCTCCGGGACGGAGCTCTCGGGGGCCAACGTCCTGACTTTC
CASSSGTELSGANVLTF
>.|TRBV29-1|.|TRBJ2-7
TGCAGCGCTCGAGGGAGCTCCTACGAGCAGTACTTC
CSARGSSYEQYF
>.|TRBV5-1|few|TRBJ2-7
TGCGCCAGCAGCTTCCGACAGGAGTACGAGCAGTACTTC
CASSFRQEYEQYF
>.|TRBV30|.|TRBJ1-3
TGTGCCTGGACCAGGGAGGGAATCCGCTCTGGAAACACCATATATTTT
CAWTREGIRSGNTIYF
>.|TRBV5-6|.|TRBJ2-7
TGTGCCAGCAGCTTGGTCACAGCGCACGAGCAGTACTTC
CASSLVTAHEQYF
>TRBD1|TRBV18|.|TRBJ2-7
TGTGCCAGCTCATCCCGACAGGGGGCCTACGAGCAGTACTTC
CASSSRQGAYEQYF
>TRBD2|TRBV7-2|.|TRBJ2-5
TGTGCCAGCAGCTTACCCCCTCGACTAGCGGGAGGGAGGATAGAGACCCAGTACTTC
CASSLPPRLAGGRIETQYF
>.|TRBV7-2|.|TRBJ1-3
TGTGCCAGCAGCGACACTTTAGCCGGTGGAAACACCATATATTTT
CASSDTLAGGNTIYF
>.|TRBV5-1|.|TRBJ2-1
TGCGCCAGCAGCTTGGACCCCCGGGACAATGAGCAGTTCTTC
CASSLDPRDNEQFF
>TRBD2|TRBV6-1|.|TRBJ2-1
TGTGCCAGCAGTGAAGGACTAGCGAGACACAATGAGCAGTTCTTC
CASSEGLARHNEQFF
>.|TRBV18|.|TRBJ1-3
TGTGCCAGCTCACCACAAACGGGTTTTGGAAACACCATATATTTT
CASSPQTGFGNTIYF
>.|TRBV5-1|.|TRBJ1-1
TGCGCCAGCAGCTTACGCGGAATGAACACTGAAGCTTTCTTT
CASSLRGMNTEAFF
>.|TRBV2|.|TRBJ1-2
TGTGCCAGCAGTGGGACGGTAACATATGGCTACACCTTC
CASSGTVTYGYTF
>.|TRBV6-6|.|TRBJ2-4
TGTGCCAGCAGTTACGCGGACATTTCTGGCATTCAGTACTTC
CASSYADISGIQYF
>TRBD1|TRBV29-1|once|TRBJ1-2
TGCAGCGTCCCCCTTTGGGACAGGGACGGCTACACCTTC
CSVPLWDRDGYTF
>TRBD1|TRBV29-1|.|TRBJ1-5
TGCAGCGCCCGGGACAGGGTTGATCAGCCCCAGCATTTT
CSARDRVDQPQHF
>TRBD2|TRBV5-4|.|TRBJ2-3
TGTGCCAGCAGCTTGGGTCTAGCGGGTTGGACAGATACGCAGTATTTT
CASSLGLAGWTDTQYF
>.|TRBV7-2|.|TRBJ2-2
TGTGCCAGCAGCCCACCGGGAAGCGGATCCGGGGAGCTGTTTTTT
CASSPPGSGSGELFF
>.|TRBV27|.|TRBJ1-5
TGTGCCAGCAGTTGGACAGTGAATCAGCCCCAGCATTTT
CASSWTVNQPQHF
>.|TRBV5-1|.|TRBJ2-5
TGCGCCAGCAGCTTGGAAGGCAAAAATCAAGAGACCCAGTACTTC
CASSLEGKNQETQYF
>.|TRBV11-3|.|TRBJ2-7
TGTGCCAGCAGCACGACAGCCCCGGGGGAGCAGTACTTC
CASSTTAPGEQYF
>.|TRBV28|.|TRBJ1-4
TGTGCCGGGTCAGCTACGTTGGATGAAAAACTGTTTTTT
CAGSATLDEKLFF
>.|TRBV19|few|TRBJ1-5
TGTGCCAGTAGTATCGGCTACCAGCCCCAGCATTTT
CASSIGYQPQHF
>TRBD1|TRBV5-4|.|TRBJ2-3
TGTGCCAGCAGCACAAGGGACAGATCCACAGATACGCAGTATTTT
CASSTRDRSTDTQYF
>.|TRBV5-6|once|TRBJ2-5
TGTGCCAGCAGCTTGGAATTAGAGACCCAGTACTTC
CASSLELETQYF
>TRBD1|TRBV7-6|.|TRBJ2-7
TGTGCCAGCAGCAGGACAGGAGAGAACGAGCAGTACTTC
CASSRTGENEQYF
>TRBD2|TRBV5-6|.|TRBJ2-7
TGTGCCAGCAGCCTAGGGACTAGCGGGAGGACCTACGAGCAGTACTTC
CASSLGTSGRTYEQYF
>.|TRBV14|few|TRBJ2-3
TGTGCCAGCAGCCAAGAGCTAAGTGGTACGCAGTATTTT
CASSQELSGTQYF